The table lists the clone carrying this T cell receptor (beta chain) with a few counts. This entry belongs to a study of type 1 regulatory T cells. The germline CDR1 and CDR2 sequences are LNHDA and SQIVND (reference sequence). The CDR3 sequence is 14 residues long. V was pared by 2 bases and J by 7 bases, with 11 bases between. TCRdb recomputed calls from the reads with MiXCR, one row per CDR3 protein. Of about 18,000 distinct CDR3 sequences in the sample, about 9.4% were seen once. The sequencing input was CD4+ T cells, either the whole sample or a sorted fraction (not recorded which). The rearrangement links TRBV19 to TRBJ2-2; D perhaps matches TRBD1 (5 bases). The TCR comes from a human donor in good health. The CDR3 reads CASSILTGHGELFF. The CDR3 nucleotides read TGTGCCAGTAGTATACTAACAGGCCACGGGGAGCTGTTTTTT.